One and the same sample provided the 7 T cell receptor beta chains below, sequenced in a study of identical twins. Using its own MiXCR run on the 5' RACE reads, TCRdb lists one record per CDR3 protein. The repertoire has 400,000 to 650,000 distinct CDR3 sequences, around 20% of them found once; the top ten carry under 0.95%. These data were also filed under a second study, of T cells expressing NK-cell markers.

The sample consisted of CD4+ T cells sorted from blood. All receptors come from a woman aged 18-29 years in good health.

The V call is TRBV20-1, the J call TRBJ1-5; D is undetermined. V gave up 3 bases and J gave up 3 bases, with 9 bases separating them. Per the germline V gene, CDR1 is DFQATT and CDR2 is SNEGSKA (reference sequence). This CDR3 contains 13 residues. The DNA for the CDR3 is TGCAGTGCTAGTTGGGCCCTCAATCAGCCCCAGCATTTT. This sequence encodes CSASWALNQPQHF.

There are a few counts of this clonotype. V and J are TRBV12-3 or TRBV12-4 and TRBJ2-3; possible D gene TRBD2, 6 bases. V was pared by 4 bases and J by 3 bases, with 11 bases between. The CDR3 runs to 14 residues. The CDR3 spells CASSSGTRTDTQYF. The DNA for the CDR3 is TGTGCCAGCAGTTCCGGGACTCGTACAGATACGCAGTATTTT.

This clonotype was found a few times. V is TRBV20-1 and J is TRBJ1-2; D call uncertain. Germline V lookup: CDR1 DFQATT, CDR2 SNEGSKA (reference sequence). The CDR3 is 13 amino acids. Trimming cost V 5 bases and J 0 bases, with 10 bases left between them. Here the CDR3 reads CSAPDRANYGYTF. Written as DNA, the CDR3 is TGCAGTGCTCCGGACCGAGCTAACTATGGCTACACCTTC.

The V call is TRBV12-3 or TRBV12-4, the J call TRBJ2-1, with 7 bases matching TRBD1. Germline trimming cut 6 bases from V and 9 bases from J; bases unmatched to any gene: 14. The CDR3 has 15 residues. The CDR3 sequence: CASSFDTGVAGEQFF. Written as DNA, the CDR3 is TGTGCCAGCAGCTTTGACACAGGGGTAGCCGGTGAGCAGTTCTTC.

The chain carries TRBV6-1 and TRBJ1-6; 9 nucleotides match TRBD1. J gave up 7 bases and V 5 bases, and 12 bases lay outside the gene matches. The length of the CDR3 is 17 residues. CDR1 and CDR2 from the germline V gene are MNHNS and SASEGT. As DNA, the CDR3 is TGTGCCAGCAGTCGGCTAAAGGGACAGGGACTGAATTCACCCCTCCACTTT. Its translation: CASSRLKGQGLNSPLHF.

This clonotype was seen only a few times. The gene calls are TRBV5-1 and TRBJ1-4; D possibly corresponds to TRBD1 (6 bases). V was trimmed by 5 bases and J by 0 bases, leaving 8 bases between them. The CDR3 has 14 residues. The V gene's germline CDR1 is SGHRS and CDR2 YFSETQ. As DNA, the CDR3 is TGCGCCAGCAGGGACAGCCCAACTAATGAAAAACTGTTTTTT. As protein: CASRDSPTNEKLFF.

The chain couples TRBV5-6 to TRBJ2-3; weak D call: TRBD2 (6 bases). This CDR3 is built from 21 residues. Germline-derived CDR1 and CDR2 are SGHDT and YYEEEE. The V gene lost 1 base and the J gene lost 1 base, with 28 bases spanning the gap. CDR3 sequence: CASSLLAGTVRLDLGTDTQYF. Written as DNA, the CDR3 is TGTGCCAGCAGCTTGCTCGCCGGGACCGTTCGACTAGATTTGGGCACAGATACGCAGTATTTT.